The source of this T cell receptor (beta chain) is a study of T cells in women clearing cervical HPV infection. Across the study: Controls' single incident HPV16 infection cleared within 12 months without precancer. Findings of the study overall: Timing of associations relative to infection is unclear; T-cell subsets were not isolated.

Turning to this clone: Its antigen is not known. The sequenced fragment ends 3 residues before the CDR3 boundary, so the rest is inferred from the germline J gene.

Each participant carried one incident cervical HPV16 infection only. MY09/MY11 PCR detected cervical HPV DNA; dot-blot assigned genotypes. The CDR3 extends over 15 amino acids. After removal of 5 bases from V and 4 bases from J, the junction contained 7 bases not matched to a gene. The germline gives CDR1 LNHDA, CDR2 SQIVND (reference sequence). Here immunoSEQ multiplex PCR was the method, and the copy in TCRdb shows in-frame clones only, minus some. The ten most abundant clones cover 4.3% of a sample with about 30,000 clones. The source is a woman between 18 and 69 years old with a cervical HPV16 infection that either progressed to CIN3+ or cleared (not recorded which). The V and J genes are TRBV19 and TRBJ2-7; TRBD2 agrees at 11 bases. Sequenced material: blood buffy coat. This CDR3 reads CASSASSGGRYEQYF. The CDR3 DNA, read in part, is TGTGCCAGTAGTGCTTCTAGCGGGGGGAGGTACGAG.